The 20 T cell receptor beta chains below all came from one sample that was sequenced in a study of T cells in Graves' hyperthyroidism and ophthalmopathy. The TCR beta CDR3 regions underwent amplification using RNA transcripts as the source. First-round RT-PCR with HTBI primers amplified the TCR CDR3 region. TCRdb redid the calling of the multiplex PCR reads with MiXCR, one entry per CDR3 protein. The data hold hundreds of thousands of distinct CDR3 sequences, with 40% to 55% observed a single time. The sample taken for sequencing was peripheral blood or thyroid tissue (not recorded which). All receptors come from a woman aged 18-29 years with Graves' hyperthyroidism.

The CDR3 region has the DNA TGTGCCACCAGTGATCGAGGGACAGCGGGCGATGAGACCCAGCATTTT. Protein: CATSDRGTAGDETQHF. The chain combines TRBV24-1 with TRBJ1-5; 7 bases are a match to TRBD1. With V trimmed by 3 bases and J by 11 bases, 15 bases remained unmatched. Germline values: CDR1 KGHDR, CDR2 SFDVKD. The CDR3 loop spans 16 amino acids.

The chain joins TRBV29-1 to TRBJ1-2; D gene ambiguous. This CDR3 is 13 amino acids long. Germline lookup yields CDR1 SQVTM and CDR2 ANQGSEA. The CDR3 protein is CNAAALSNYGYTF. Here the CDR3 DNA reads TGCAACGCAGCAGCTCTTTCTAACTATGGCTACACCTTC.

This clonotype has ten or more counts. V usage is TRBV29-1 and J usage is TRBJ1-1; D uncertain. The length of the CDR3 is 12 residues. V dropped 0 bases and J dropped 2 bases, with 4 bases sitting between them. Germline V gene lookup returns CDR1 SQVTM and CDR2 ANQGSEA. The CDR3 coding sequence is TGCAGCGTTGAAGATACAAACACTGAAGCTTTCTTT. Amino acid sequence: CSVEDTNTEAFF.

The V gene is TRBV6-2 or TRBV6-3, the J gene TRBJ2-7; D could derive from TRBD1 or TRBD2 (5 bases each). Germline V gene data show CDR1 as MNHEY and CDR2 as SVGEGT. The CDR3 is made up of 12 amino acids. V gave up 5 bases and J gave up 11 bases, with 16 bases separating them. The CDR3 reads CASSEAEGSKYF. The CDR3 DNA sequence: TGTGCCAGCAGTGAAGCAGAGGGGAGCAAGTACTTC.

J is TRBJ2-7 and V is TRBV19; D could derive from TRBD1 or TRBD2 (5 bases each). This CDR3 is 14 amino acids long. Per germline, CDR1 LNHDA and CDR2 SQIVND (reference sequence). Trimming removed 4 bases from V and 6 bases from J, with 16 bases in between. For the CDR3, the DNA is TGTGCCAGTAGTAGATGGGACGGTGGAAGCGAGCAGTACTTC. It codes for CASSRWDGGSEQYF.

Regarding this clonotype: Mismatch with germline at one junction end may stem from a read error. The chain links TRBV14 to TRBJ1-2; TRBD1 matches 8 bases. From germline, CDR1 is SGHDN and CDR2 FVKESK. The CDR3 loop spans 16 amino acids. CDR3 sequence (DNA): TGTGCCAGCACCCAACTTGCAGGGACAGGTCGATATGGCTGCACCTTC. It codes for CASTQLAGTGRYGCTF.

Notes on this clonotype: A read error may be the cause here, since a much bigger clone is one base away. The chain links TRBV7-9 to TRBJ1-2, with D perhaps matching TRBD1 (6 bases). Trimming left V 6 bases short and J 7 bases short, with 15 bases between. Germline V gene sequence: CDR1 SEHNR, CDR2 FQNEAQ (reference sequence). CDR3 length equals 13 residues. Here the CDR3 reads CASSETGHCGYTF. CDR3 nucleotide sequence: TGTGCCAGCAGTGAGACAGGTCACTGTGGCTACACCTTC.

The V and J genes are TRBV7-2 and TRBJ1-1; 8 nucleotides agree with TRBD1. With V trimmed by 5 bases and J by 6 bases, 8 bases remained unmatched. CDR3 length: 14 amino acids. Germline V gene data show CDR1 as SGHTA and CDR2 as FQGNSA. The CDR3 reads CASSRPGGEPEAFF. The DNA of the CDR3 is TGTGCCAGCAGCCGCCCAGGGGGCGAACCTGAAGCTTTCTTT.

This clonotype has only a few counts. The chain links TRBV7-9 to TRBJ2-5; D is unclear. The CDR3 is made up of 16 amino acids. V lost 1 base and J lost 0, with 12 bases in between. CDR1 SEHNR and CDR2 FQNEAQ come from the germline V gene (reference sequence). The CDR3 sequence is CASSLGPIRYQETQYF. For the CDR3, the DNA is TGTGCCAGCAGCTTAGGCCCAATTAGGTACCAAGAGACCCAGTACTTC. The full variable domain, in which reference TRBV7-9 and TRBJ2-5 provide the parts outside the CDR3, is DTGVSQNPRHKITKRGQNVTFRCDPISEHNRLYWYRQTLGQGPEFLTYFQNEAQLEKSRLLSDRFSAERPKGSFSTLEIQRTEQGDSAMYLCASSLGPIRYQETQYFGPGTRLLVL.

CDR3 in DNA: TGCGCCAGCAGCCCCACAGGGGCAATAACCTACGAGCAGTACTTC. Translating gives CASSPTGAITYEQYF. V usage is TRBV5-1 and J usage is TRBJ2-7; 7 bases agree with TRBD1. The CDR3 is 15 residues long. J gave up 2 bases and V 4 bases, and 9 bases lay outside the gene matches. Germline V lookup: CDR1 SGHRS, CDR2 YFSETQ.

This clonotype was seen only a few times. The chain employs TRBV7-2 and TRBJ1-1; D is ambiguous. Per germline, CDR1 SGHTA and CDR2 FQGNSA. There are 15 residues in the CDR3. V was clipped by 1 base and J by 4 bases, with 13 bases between them. The CDR3 sequence: CASSLGTGLTTEAFF. The CDR3 nucleotides read TGTGCCAGCAGCTTAGGGACGGGGTTGACCACTGAAGCTTTCTTT.

CDR3 nucleotide sequence: TGTGCCAGCAGCCAAGTATACGACACTGAAGCTTTCTTT. This encodes CASSQVYDTEAFF. The chain links TRBV7-8 to TRBJ1-1; no clear D. The CDR3 runs to 13 residues. Trimming pared 5 bases from V and 3 bases from J, leaving 10 bases between. From germline, CDR1 is SGHVS and CDR2 FQNEAQ.

The chain joins TRBV10-3 to TRBJ2-7; tentatively, D is TRBD1 or TRBD2 (5 bases each). Trimming took 2 bases from V and 9 from J, leaving 17 bases between them. Germline V lookup: CDR1 ENHRY, CDR2 SYGVKD. The CDR3 runs to 14 residues. CDR3 in amino acids: CAISEKGESDTQYF. The CDR3 DNA reads TGTGCCATCAGTGAGAAAGGGGAGTCGGATACGCAGTACTTC.

This clonotype was detected only a few times. J is TRBJ1-1 and V is TRBV13, with D uncertain. Germline loops: CDR1 PRHDT, CDR2 FYEKMQ (reference sequence). The CDR3 totals 13 residues. The ends were cut back, 7 bases at V and 4 bases at J, with 13 bases in the middle. CDR3 in amino acids: CASTTIGITEAFF. The CDR3, as DNA: TGTGCCAGCACCACAATTGGCATCACTGAAGCTTTCTTT.

This clonotype showed up many times. The chain recombines TRBV5-8 with TRBJ1-2; 10 nucleotides align to TRBD1. The V gene's germline CDR1 is SGHTS and CDR2 YDEGEE. Unmatched junction bases numbered 5, after V lost 5 bases and J lost 4 bases. The CDR3 runs 14 residues. The CDR3 region has the DNA TGTGCCAGCAGTAACGACAGGGGGCTCTATGGCTACACCTTC. Its translation: CASSNDRGLYGYTF.

The sample holds a few counts of this clonotype. The chain is built from TRBV7-2 and TRBJ1-5; possibly TRBD1 for D (6 bases). The germline gives CDR1 SGHTA, CDR2 FQGNSA. Deletions cut 5 bases from V and 0 bases from J, with 17 bases between. This CDR3 is built from 17 residues. The CDR3 sequence is CASSLKGQTHSNQPQHF. The CDR3 DNA follows: TGTGCCAGCAGCCTAAAGGGACAAACCCATAGCAATCAGCCCCAGCATTTT. The entire variable domain, with the rest obtained from reference TRBV7-2 and TRBJ1-5, is as follows: GAGVSQSPSNKVTEKGKDVELRCDPISGHTALYWYRQSLGQGLEFLIYFQGNSAPDKSGLPSDRFSAERTGGSVSTLTIQRTQQEDSAVYLCASSLKGQTHSNQPQHFGDGTRLSIL.

This chain links TRBV7-2 with TRBJ1-2, with D maybe TRBD1 (6 bases). Trimming shortened V by 6 bases and J by 2 bases, and 16 bases separated the two germline ends. The CDR3 runs 15 residues. Germline CDR1 SGHTA, CDR2 FQGNSA. CDR3 in DNA: TGTGCCAGCAGTTACTCAGGGGCCCAGAACTATGGCTACACCTTC. Protein sequence: CASSYSGAQNYGYTF.

At least ten counts were recorded for this clonotype. This chain links TRBV2 with TRBJ2-7; D is undetermined. Germline values: CDR1 SNHLY, CDR2 FYNNEI. V gave up 2 bases and J gave up 3 bases, with 11 bases separating them. The CDR3 loop spans 14 amino acids. Here the CDR3 DNA reads TGTGCCAGCAGTGAACGGCCGGGCCGCTACGAGCAGTACTTC. Amino acid sequence: CASSERPGRYEQYF.

This clonotype was seen a few times. The rearrangement links TRBV6-1 to TRBJ2-7, with TRBD2 matching 8 bases. Germline V CDR1 and CDR2: MNHNS, SASEGT. The V gene end was trimmed by 2 bases and the J gene end by 0 bases; junction bases not matched to a gene: 12. The CDR3 has 18 residues. In DNA form, the CDR3 reads TGTGCCAGCAGTGAACCCCGAGGGCGGGAGGCCTTCTCCTACGAGCAGTACTTC. Translated: CASSEPRGREAFSYEQYF.

This clonotype was observed at least ten times. This chain joins TRBV7-8 and TRBJ1-2, with D uncertain. The CDR3 consists of 12 residues. The germline CDR1 and CDR2 sequences are SGHVS and FQNEAQ. Trimming cost V 5 bases and J 8 bases, with 12 bases left between them. The CDR3 spells CASSSNPGGYTF. For the CDR3, the DNA is TGTGCCAGCAGCAGTAACCCGGGCGGCTACACCTTC.